The 17 T cell receptor beta chains listed next were all sequenced from one sample in a study of cytomegalovirus exposure and HLA in healthy donors. Here immunoSEQ multiplex PCR was the method, and the copy in TCRdb shows in-frame clones only, minus some. The sample lists about 71,000 clones; roughly 93% were seen once. Sequenced material: PBMCs. Receptor source: a young woman in good health and CMV-seronegative.

The J gene is TRBJ1-1, the V gene TRBV6-5; the D gene is possibly TRBD1 (5 bases). Trimming removed 7 bases at V and 0 bases at J, with 9 bases between. Germline CDR1 is MNHEY and CDR2 is SVGAGI. The CDR3 runs 13 residues. CDR3 in amino acids: CASINRLNTEAFF. The CDR3 nucleotides are TGTGCCAGCATCAACAGGCTGAACACTGAAGCTTTCTTT.

The chain joins TRBV28 to TRBJ2-5, with TRBD2 identical over 8 bases. The junction had 9 bases not matched to a gene; V was cut back by 4 bases and J by 5 bases. Germline-derived CDR1 and CDR2 are MDHEN and SYDVKM. The CDR3 extends over 15 amino acids. The CDR3 loop is CASSSGLGGQETQYF. CDR3 in DNA: TGTGCCAGCAGTTCGGGACTAGGTGGGCAGGAGACCCAGTACTTC.

This chain connects TRBV5-1 to TRBJ1-1; maybe TRBD1 (6 bases). Germline V gene sequence: CDR1 SGHRS, CDR2 YFSETQ. V gave up 2 bases and J gave up 0 bases, with 8 bases separating them. The CDR3 contains 14 residues. CDR3 loop: CASSFRTVNTEAFF. CDR3 sequence (DNA): TGCGCCAGCAGCTTCCGGACAGTGAACACTGAAGCTTTCTTT.

CDR3 in amino acids: CASSYLGQSSYEQYF. CDR3 nucleotide sequence: TGTGCCAGCAGTTACCTTGGACAGAGCTCCTACGAGCAGTACTTC. The rearrangement links TRBV6-6 to TRBJ2-7; possibly TRBD1 for D (6 bases). The CDR3 sequence is 15 residues long. Trimming shortened V by 2 bases and J by 0 bases, and 11 bases separated the two germline ends. Looked up from germline, CDR1 is MNHNY and CDR2 is SVGAGI (reference sequence).

The chain has TRBV5-6 and TRBJ1-1; tentative D call: TRBD1 (6 bases). The V end was cut by 3 bases, the J end by 1 base, with 7 bases between. CDR3 size: 13 residues. In germline, CDR1 is SGHDT, CDR2 YYEEEE. The CDR3 nucleotides read TGTGCCAGCAGCTGGACAGAGAACACTGAAGCTTTCTTT. It codes for CASSWTENTEAFF.

The rearrangement links TRBV7-9 to TRBJ2-3, with unresolved D. The CDR3 sequence is 14 residues long. In germline, CDR1 is SEHNR, CDR2 FQNEAQ (reference sequence). V was pared by 5 bases and J by 5 bases, with 14 bases between. The CDR3 loop reads CASSPSPGKDTQYF. CDR3 DNA: TGTGCCAGCAGCCCCAGCCCGGGTAAAGATACGCAGTATTTT.

V and J are TRBV2 and TRBJ2-5, with TRBD2 identical over 8 bases. J gave up 5 bases and V 11 bases, and 13 bases lay outside the gene matches. The CDR3 runs to 14 residues. CDR1 is SNHLY, CDR2 FYNNEI, per germline. In DNA form, the CDR3 reads TGTGCCCGGGGGGGGGCAGGGGCGAAGGAGACCCAGTACTTC. Its protein is CARGGAGAKETQYF.

This sequence joins TRBV6-5 and TRBJ1-1; TRBD1 matches at 7 bases. The CDR3 runs 14 residues. Germline V gene sequence: CDR1 MNHEY, CDR2 SVGAGI. Germline trimming cut 7 bases from V and 1 base from J; bases unmatched to any gene: 6. The CDR3 spells CASTTGVWNTEAFF. Written as DNA, the CDR3 is TGTGCCAGCACCACAGGGGTCTGGAACACTGAAGCTTTCTTT.

V usage is TRBV2 and J usage is TRBJ2-7; unclear D gene. CDR3 size: 12 residues. V was trimmed by 6 bases and J by 3 bases, leaving 9 bases between them. Germline loops: CDR1 SNHLY, CDR2 FYNNEI. The CDR3 DNA reads as TGTGCCAGCAGGTCCCAACTCTACGAGCAGTACTTC. This translates into CASRSQLYEQYF.

In DNA form, the CDR3 reads TGCGCCAGCAGCTTGGCCGCGGCTAGCGGCACCGGGGAGCTGTTTTTT. It encodes CASSLAAASGTGELFF. This chain uses TRBV5-1 with TRBJ2-2; 7 positions match TRBD2. CDR1 and CDR2 from the germline V gene are SGHRS and YFSETQ. This CDR3 is built from 16 residues. V shed 0 bases, J shed 4 bases, and the junction held 6 bases outside the gene matches.

This chain uses TRBV27 with TRBJ1-2; tentative D call: TRBD1 (6 bases). Germline CDR1 MNHEY, CDR2 SMNVEV (reference sequence). The CDR3 is made up of 13 amino acids. With 8 bases removed from V and 3 bases from J, the gap between germline ends came to 13 bases. The chain's CDR3 is CASSDRPHYGYTF. CDR3 DNA sequence: TGTGCCAGCTCGGACAGACCTCACTATGGCTACACCTTC.

The chain carries TRBV5-6 and TRBJ2-1, with 7 bases aligning to TRBD2. The CDR3 length is 16 residues. The V and J ends lost 0 bases and 5 bases, in that order; junction bases with no gene match: 8. Germline CDR1 and CDR2: SGHDT and YYEEEE. CDR3 nucleotide sequence: TGTGCCAGCAGCTTGGATAGGCTAGCGGTTAACAATGAGCAGTTCTTC. As protein: CASSLDRLAVNNEQFF.

The rearrangement uses TRBV7-9 and TRBJ1-2; TRBD1 agrees at 9 bases. The CDR3 runs 14 residues. J was trimmed by 8 bases and V by 6 bases; bases with no gene match: 10. CDR1 SEHNR and CDR2 FQNEAQ come from the germline V gene (reference sequence). The DNA for the CDR3 is TGTGCCAGCAGTTGGGACAGGGAGTATCGGGGCTACACCTTC. It yields the protein CASSWDREYRGYTF.

CDR3 residues: CASSSLSRQGDTQYF. In DNA, the CDR3 is TGTGCCAGCAGTTCCTTGAGCAGACAGGGAGATACGCAGTATTTT. V and J are TRBV6-1 and TRBJ2-3; the match to TRBD1 covers 7 bases. The CDR3 has 15 residues. Per the germline V gene, CDR1 is MNHNS and CDR2 is SASEGT. J lost 5 bases, V lost 5 bases, and 10 bases had no gene match.

This chain joins TRBV11-1 and TRBJ2-3; D not certain. Trimming took 5 bases from V and 1 from J, leaving 10 bases between them. The germline CDR1 and CDR2 sequences are SGHAT and FQDESV (reference sequence). CDR3 size: 14 residues. This chain's CDR3 is CASSGRWGTDTQYF. CDR3 bases: TGTGCCAGCAGCGGGCGATGGGGCACAGATACGCAGTATTTT.

This clone was recorded only once. This chain links TRBV28 with TRBJ2-7, with D tentatively TRBD1 (5 bases). The germline CDR1 and CDR2 sequences are MDHEN and SYDVKM. Between the trimmed V and J ends, which lost 6 bases and 2 bases, there was a span of 11 bases. The CDR3 is 13 residues long. The CDR3, as DNA: TGTGCCAGCAGACCCGACAGAACCTACGAGCAGTACTTC. This codes for CASRPDRTYEQYF.

This chain joins TRBV7-3 and TRBJ2-3, with 7 nucleotides matching TRBD1. The CDR3 consists of 15 residues. Germline assignment: CDR1 SGHTA and CDR2 FQGTGA. V shed 2 bases, J shed 2 bases, and the junction held 4 bases outside the gene matches. Here the CDR3 DNA reads TGTGCCAGCAGCTTACAAGGGGGCTCCACAGATACGCAGTATTTT. It yields the protein CASSLQGGSTDTQYF. Full variable domain (outside the CDR3, taken from reference TRBV7-3 and TRBJ2-3): GAGVSQTPSNKVTEKGKYVELRCDPISGHTALYWYRQSLGQGPEFLIYFQGTGAADDSGLPNDRFFAVRPEGSVSTLKIQRTERGDSAVYLCASSLQGGSTDTQYFGPGTRLTVL.